The 7 T cell receptor beta chains presented below share a single source sample, sequenced in a study of blood T cell repertoires in COVID-19. Sequenced by immunoSEQ multiplex PCR; TCRdb stores in-frame clones only, minus some. The profile shows about 75,000 clones, approximately 87% of them singletons. Sequenced sample: peripheral blood. The receptors derive from a human donor in a cohort sampled during active COVID-19.

The CDR3 spells CASSLAARTGGQETQYF. The CDR3 region has the DNA TGCGCCAGCAGCTTGGCGGCCCGGACAGGGGGCCAGGAGACCCAGTACTTC. This chain connects TRBV5-1 to TRBJ2-5; 11 positions match TRBD1. V lost 0 bases and J lost 5; bases outside the gene matches: 9. The V gene's germline CDR1 is SGHRS and CDR2 YFSETQ. CDR3 length equals 17 residues. Supplemented by reference TRBV5-1 and TRBJ2-5, the full variable domain reads KAGVTQTPRYLIKTRGQQVTLSCSPISGHRSVSWYQQTPGQGLQFLFEYFSETQRNKGNFPGRFSGRQFSNSRSEMNVSTLELGDSALYLCASSLAARTGGQETQYFGPGTRLLVL.

The genes are TRBV7-9 and TRBJ1-2; 7 nucleotides match TRBD1. V trimming: 4 bases; J trimming: 4 bases; junction bases outside the gene matches: 9. Per the germline V gene, CDR1 is SEHNR and CDR2 is FQNEAQ (reference sequence). The CDR3 extends over 15 amino acids. CDR3 sequence: CASSSTGASLYGYTF. CDR3 nucleotides: TGTGCCAGCAGCTCAACAGGGGCCTCTCTCTATGGCTACACCTTC.

The V gene is TRBV7-9, the J gene TRBJ2-1; 7 bases map to TRBD2. Trimming at V came to 1 base and at J to 7 bases, leaving 10 bases not matched to a gene. The CDR3 consists of 16 residues. Looked up from germline, CDR1 is SEHNR and CDR2 is FQNEAQ (reference sequence). The CDR3: CASSLVAGSIVNEQFF. CDR3 coding DNA: TGTGCCAGCAGCTTAGTAGCGGGCTCCATAGTGAATGAGCAGTTCTTC.

This chain links TRBV7-9 with TRBJ2-1; the match to TRBD2 covers 7 bases. This CDR3 has 16 amino acids. The V and J ends lost 2 bases and 8 bases, in that order; junction bases with no gene match: 12. The germline V gene encodes CDR1 SEHNR and CDR2 FQNEAQ (reference sequence). The CDR3 bases are TGTGCCAGCAGCTTAAATGGCGGGAGCCCCGAGGATGAGCAGTTCTTC. This gives the protein CASSLNGGSPEDEQFF.

The chain links TRBV9 to TRBJ2-7, with 10 bases matching TRBD1. J was trimmed by 4 bases and V by 4 bases; bases with no gene match: 8. The CDR3 runs 15 residues. Germline loops: CDR1 SGDLS, CDR2 YYNGEE. CDR3 bases: TGTGCCAGCAGCCTGACCGGGACAGGGGCTTACGAGCAGTACTTC. Its protein product is CASSLTGTGAYEQYF.

The J gene is TRBJ1-5, the V gene TRBV18; D may be TRBD1 (6 bases). Trimming cost V 4 bases and J 2 bases, with 30 bases left between them. The germline V gene encodes CDR1 KGHSH and CDR2 LQKENI. The CDR3 spans 21 residues. CDR3 in amino acids: CASSLPNIHGGGKEGNQPQHF. DNA of the CDR3: TGTGCCAGCTCACTTCCCAACATTCATGGGGGCGGAAAGGAAGGCAATCAGCCCCAGCATTTT.

The chain is built from TRBV7-2 and TRBJ2-7, with 7 bases fitting TRBD2. The germline CDR1 and CDR2 sequences are SGHTA and FQGNSA. V was pared by 6 bases and J by 4 bases, with 18 bases of the junction left unmatched. The CDR3 runs 17 residues. In nucleotides, the CDR3 is TGTGCCAGCAGTCCCCCTGCAGTCGGGGGGATTCGTTACGAGCAGTACTTC. This sequence encodes CASSPPAVGGIRYEQYF.